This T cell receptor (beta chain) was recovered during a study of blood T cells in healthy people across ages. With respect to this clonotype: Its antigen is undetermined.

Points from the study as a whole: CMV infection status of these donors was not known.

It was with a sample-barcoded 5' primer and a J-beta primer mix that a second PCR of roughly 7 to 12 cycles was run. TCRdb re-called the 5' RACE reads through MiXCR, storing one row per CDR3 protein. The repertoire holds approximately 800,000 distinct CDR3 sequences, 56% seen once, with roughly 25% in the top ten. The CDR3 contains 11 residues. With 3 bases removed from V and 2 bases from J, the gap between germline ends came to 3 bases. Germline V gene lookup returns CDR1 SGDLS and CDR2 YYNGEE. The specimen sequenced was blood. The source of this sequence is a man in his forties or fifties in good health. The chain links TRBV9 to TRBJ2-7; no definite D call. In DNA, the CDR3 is TGTGCCAGCAGCGAACCCTACGAGCAGTACTTC. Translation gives CASSEPYEQYF.